The present entry profiles one T cell receptor beta chain with its context. A second PCR, run for roughly 6 to 11 cycles, used a sample-barcoded 5' primer plus a J-beta primer mix. A template-switch adaptor that had 12 random nucleotides put a tag on each cDNA molecule. TCRdb fed the 5' RACE reads into MiXCR, producing one record per CDR3 protein. This table has about 1.8 million distinct CDR3 sequences, around 50% appearing once. The source of the sample is a study of blood T cells in healthy people across ages. The germline CDR1 and CDR2 sequences are MNHEY and SMNVEV (reference sequence). Trimming cost V 6 bases and J 4 bases, with 30 bases left between them. There are 19 residues in the CDR3. Each sample had at least 6.5 million PBMCs isolated.

The sample was blood. The clonotype comes from a woman in her 40s in good health. The gene calls are TRBV27 and TRBJ1-2; D possibly corresponds to TRBD1 (6 bases). The CDR3 DNA reads TGTGCCAGCAGCCCGACCTCCGGACAGCTCATCTCCCTCCTCTATGGCTACACCTTC. It codes for CASSPTSGQLISLLYGYTF.